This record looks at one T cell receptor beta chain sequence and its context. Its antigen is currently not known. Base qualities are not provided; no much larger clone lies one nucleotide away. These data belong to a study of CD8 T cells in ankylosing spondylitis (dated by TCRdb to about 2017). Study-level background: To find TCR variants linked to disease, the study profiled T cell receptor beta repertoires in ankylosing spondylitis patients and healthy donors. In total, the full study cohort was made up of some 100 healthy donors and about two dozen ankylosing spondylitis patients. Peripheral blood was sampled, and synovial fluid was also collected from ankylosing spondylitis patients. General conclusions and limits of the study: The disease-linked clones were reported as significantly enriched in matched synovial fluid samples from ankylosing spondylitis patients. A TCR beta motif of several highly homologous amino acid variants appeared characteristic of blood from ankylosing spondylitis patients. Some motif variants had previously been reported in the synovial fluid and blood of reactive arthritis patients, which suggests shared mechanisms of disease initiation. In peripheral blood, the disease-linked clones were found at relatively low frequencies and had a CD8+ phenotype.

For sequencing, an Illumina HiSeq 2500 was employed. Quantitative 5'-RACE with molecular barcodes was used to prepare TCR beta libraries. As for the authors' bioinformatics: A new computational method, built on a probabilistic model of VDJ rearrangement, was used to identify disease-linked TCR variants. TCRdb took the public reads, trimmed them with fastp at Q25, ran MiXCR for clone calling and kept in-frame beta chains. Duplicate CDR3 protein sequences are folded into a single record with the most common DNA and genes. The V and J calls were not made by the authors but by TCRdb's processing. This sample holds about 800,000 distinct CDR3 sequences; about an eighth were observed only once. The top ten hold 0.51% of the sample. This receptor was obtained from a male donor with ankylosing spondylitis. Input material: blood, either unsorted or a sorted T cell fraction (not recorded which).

Read as DNA, the sequence is TGTGCCAGCAGCTTAGACCGTCCAGCGGGAGGGCCGCAGCAGTTCTTC. It translates to CASSLDRPAGGPQQFF. The chain is encoded by TRBV7-2 joined to TRBJ2-1; 10 junctional bases match TRBD2. Taken from cysteine to phenylalanine, the CDR3 has 16 residues. The sequence is cut down to CDR3 DNA, 48 bases in frame from base 1. The V end gives up 1 base and the J end 11 bases, leaving 11 bases in the junction not matched to a gene. Via the germline V gene, CDR1 is SGHTA and CDR2 FQGNSA.